This T cell receptor beta chain was retrieved from a study of tumor-infiltrating lymphocytes in localized non-small cell lung cancer. Some clones are missing from TCRdb's copy, which holds only in-frame ones; the method was immunoSEQ multiplex PCR. The table shows under 10,000 clones, with about 80% occurring only once. V was cut by 5 bases and J by 0 bases, with 11 bases left in between. Germline assignment: CDR1 MNHEY and CDR2 SVGAGI. CDR3 length: 14 amino acids. V gene TRBV6-5 combines with J gene TRBJ2-7; D not resolved. This TCR was sampled from a human donor with non-small cell lung cancer. The sample was uninvolved lung tissue not adjacent to the tumor. The CDR3 spells CASSPGSHSYEQYF. CDR3 DNA sequence: TGTGCCAGCAGTCCAGGTTCTCACTCCTACGAGCAGTACTTC.